This paragraph reports one T cell receptor beta chain. Its specificity is unknown. Clones were sequenced by immunoSEQ multiplex PCR, and TCRdb holds only the in-frame ones, with some missing. The sample shows approximately 270,000 clones, 90% to 95% of them seen only once. Germline CDR1 reads SGHTA; CDR2 reads FQGNSA. This CDR3 spans 13 amino acids. V was trimmed by 10 bases and J by 6 bases, leaving 16 bases between them. This entry is derived from a study of T cell responses to AZD1222 COVID-19 vaccine. Findings of the study overall: Baseline testing showed seropositivity in only six AZD1222 recipients. The study reported that nearly half of spike-specific TCRs target unmutated variant regions.

The clonotype originates from an adult who received the AZD1222 COVID-19 vaccine. This specimen consisted of peripheral blood, obtained 28 days after the second AZD1222 dose. This rearrangement joins TRBV7-2 to TRBJ1-5; D is perhaps TRBD1 (5 bases). This chain's CDR3 is CATSFGASQPQHF. The CDR3 DNA reads TGTGCCACCTCTTTCGGGGCCAGTCAGCCCCAGCATTTT.